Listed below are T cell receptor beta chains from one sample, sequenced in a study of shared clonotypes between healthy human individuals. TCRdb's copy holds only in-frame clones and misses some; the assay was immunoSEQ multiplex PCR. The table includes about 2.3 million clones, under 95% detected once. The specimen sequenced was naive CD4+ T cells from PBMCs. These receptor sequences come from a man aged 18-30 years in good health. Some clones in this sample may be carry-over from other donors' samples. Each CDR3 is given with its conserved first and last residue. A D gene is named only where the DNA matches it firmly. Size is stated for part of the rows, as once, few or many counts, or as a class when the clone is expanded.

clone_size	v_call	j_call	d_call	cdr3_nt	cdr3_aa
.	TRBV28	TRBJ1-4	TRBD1	TGTGCCAGCTCGAGGGACAGCCTTAATGAAAAACTGTTTTTT	CASSRDSLNEKLFF
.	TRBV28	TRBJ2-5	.	TGTGCCAGCAGTATGGAAGAGACCCAGTACTTC	CASSMEETQYF
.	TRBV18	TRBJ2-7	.	TGTGCCAGCTCTCGGGACGGCAACTACGAGCAGTACTTC	CASSRDGNYEQYF
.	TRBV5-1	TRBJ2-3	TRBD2	TGCGCCAGCACAAGCGGGACGGTCACAGATACGCAGTATTTT	CASTSGTVTDTQYF
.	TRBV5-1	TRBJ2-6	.	TGCGCCAGCAGCTTCGGGCGGCGCTCTGGGGCCAACGTCCTGACTTTC	CASSFGRRSGANVLTF
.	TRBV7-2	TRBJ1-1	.	TGTGCCAGCAGCTTAGGTTGGGGCAGGAACACTGAAGCTTTCTTT	CASSLGWGRNTEAFF
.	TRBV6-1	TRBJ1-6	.	TGTGCCAGCAGTGTTTTAGGGGCCGGTTCACCCCTCCACTTT	CASSVLGAGSPLHF
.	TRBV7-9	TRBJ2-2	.	TGTGCCAGCAGCCACGACAGAGGGTCTGCCGGGGAGCTGTTTTTT	CASSHDRGSAGELFF
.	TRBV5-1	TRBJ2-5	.	TGCGCCAGCAATACAGGGGCCGCGGGACCCCGCTATTCAGAGACCCAGTACTTC	CASNTGAAGPRYSETQYF
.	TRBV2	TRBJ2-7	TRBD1	TGTGCCAGCATGACGACAGGGCAAGCGGCGTACGAGCAGTACTTC	CASMTTGQAAYEQYF
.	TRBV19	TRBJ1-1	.	TGTGCCAGTAGTACGAAGGGGGGCGCCGGGTTGGACACTGAAGCTTTCTTT	CASSTKGGAGLDTEAFF
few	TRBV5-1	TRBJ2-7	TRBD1	TGCGCCAGCAGCTTGGCGGGACAGGGCTACGAGCAGTACTTC	CASSLAGQGYEQYF
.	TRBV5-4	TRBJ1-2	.	TGTGCCAGCAGCTTGACAGGGCCCTATGGCTACACCTTC	CASSLTGPYGYTF
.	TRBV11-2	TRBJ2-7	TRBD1	TGTGCCAGCAGCTTGGGACAGGGGTCCACCTACGAGCAGTACTTC	CASSLGQGSTYEQYF
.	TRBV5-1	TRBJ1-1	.	TGCGCCAGCAGCTTGGTGGCAGGGGTGGTAGGCACTGAAGCTTTCTTT	CASSLVAGVVGTEAFF
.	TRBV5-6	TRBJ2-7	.	TGTGCCAGCAGCCGGGGCTACGAGCAGTACTTC	CASSRGYEQYF
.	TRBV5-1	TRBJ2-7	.	TGCGCCAGCAGCTTGGTGGCTAGCGCACACTACGAGCAGTACTTC	CASSLVASAHYEQYF
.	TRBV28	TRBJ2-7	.	TGTGCCAGCAGTTTATGGGGGGGGCTGGGGGAGCAGTACTTC	CASSLWGGLGEQYF
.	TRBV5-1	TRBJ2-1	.	TGCGCCAGCAGCTATACTCTAGCGGAGCAGTTCTTC	CASSYTLAEQFF
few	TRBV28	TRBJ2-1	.	TGTGCCAGCAGTTTGGGTGAGCAGTTCTTC	CASSLGEQFF
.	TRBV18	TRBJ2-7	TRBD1	TGTGCCAGCTCACCAGTGACAGGGATTCGGGACGAGCAGTACTTC	CASSPVTGIRDEQYF
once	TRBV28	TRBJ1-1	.	TGTGCCAGCAGCTCCATCGGCAGGGCGAGGATGGGGGCTGAAGCTTTCTTT	CASSSIGRARMGAEAFF
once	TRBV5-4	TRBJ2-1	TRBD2	TGTGCCAGCAAAAGCGGACTAGCGGGATTCAATGAGCAGTTCTTC	CASKSGLAGFNEQFF
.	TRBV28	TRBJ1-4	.	TGTGCCAGCAGTACGAATCCAGTCGAAAAACTGTTTTTT	CASSTNPVEKLFF
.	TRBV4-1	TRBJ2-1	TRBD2	TGCGCCAGCAGCCGAGGGACTAGCGGTGACAATGAGCAGTTCTTC	CASSRGTSGDNEQFF
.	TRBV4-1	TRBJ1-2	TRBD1	TGCGCCAGCAGCCAAGAGATCACAGGGGTAGGCTACACCTTC	CASSQEITGVGYTF
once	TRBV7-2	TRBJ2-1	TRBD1	TGTGCCAGCAGCTCAAAACAGGGGGCCTGGGAGCAGTTCTTC	CASSSKQGAWEQFF
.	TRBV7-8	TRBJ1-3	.	TGTGCCAGCAGCTTCTCTGGAAACACCATATATTTT	CASSFSGNTIYF
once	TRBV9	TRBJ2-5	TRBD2	TGTGCCAGCAGCGTAGGGGTGGGAGGGCCGTCGGAGACCCAGTACTTC	CASSVGVGGPSETQYF
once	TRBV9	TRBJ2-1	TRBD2	TGTGCCAGCAGCGGGCGGGGGAGCTCCTACAATGAGCAGTTCTTC	CASSGRGSSYNEQFF
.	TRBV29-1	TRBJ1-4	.	TGCAGCGTTGCAAATTCACAGGGAAATAATGAAAAACTGTTTTTT	CSVANSQGNNEKLFF
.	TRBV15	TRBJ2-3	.	TGTGCCACCAGCATCGGGTCAGATACGCAGTATTTT	CATSIGSDTQYF
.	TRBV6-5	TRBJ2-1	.	TGTGCCAGCAGTTACTCGACCGGCGTTTGGGATGAGCAGTTCTTC	CASSYSTGVWDEQFF
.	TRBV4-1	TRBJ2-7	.	TGCGCCAGCAGCTCCGGGACCTCCCTCTACGAGCAGTACTTC	CASSSGTSLYEQYF
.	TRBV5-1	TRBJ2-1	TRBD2	TGCGCCAGCAGCTTGCGGCTAGCGGGTCGCTCGGCCTACAATGAGCAGTTCTTC	CASSLRLAGRSAYNEQFF
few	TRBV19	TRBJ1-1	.	TGTGCCAGTAGTATAGTCTTTGGGGTCGAAGCTTTCTTT	CASSIVFGVEAFF
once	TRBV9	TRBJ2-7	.	TGTGCCAGCAGCGTAGGTGAGGCAGGGGTTTCCTACGAGCAGTACTTC	CASSVGEAGVSYEQYF
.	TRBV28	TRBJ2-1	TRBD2	TGTGCCAGCAGTTATAGCGGGAGATACAATGAGCAGTTCTTC	CASSYSGRYNEQFF
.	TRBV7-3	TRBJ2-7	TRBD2	TGTGCCAGCAGCTCTAGCGGGAGGCTCGACGAGCAGTACTTC	CASSSSGRLDEQYF
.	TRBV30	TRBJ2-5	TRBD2	TGTGCCTGGGGACTAGCGGGATCAGAGACCCAGTACTTC	CAWGLAGSETQYF
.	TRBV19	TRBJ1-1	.	TGTGCCAGTATTGCCCCCGGAGCTTTCTTT	CASIAPGAFF
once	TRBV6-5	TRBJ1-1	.	TGTGCCAGCAGTGCCAGAGCGTCGGGGGGGACTGAAGCTTTCTTT	CASSARASGGTEAFF
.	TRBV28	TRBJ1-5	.	TGTGCCAGCAGTCAAGACAGTTATAGCAATCAGCCCCAGCATTTT	CASSQDSYSNQPQHF
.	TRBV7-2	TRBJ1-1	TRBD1	TGTGCCAGCAGCTCAGACAGGGGCCACACTGAAGCTTTCTTT	CASSSDRGHTEAFF
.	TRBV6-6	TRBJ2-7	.	TGTGTTACGGCTGACGGGACCCACGAGCAGTACTTC	CVTADGTHEQYF
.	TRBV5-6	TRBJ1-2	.	TGTGCCAGCAGCCCAGGGTATACCTATGGCTACACCTTC	CASSPGYTYGYTF
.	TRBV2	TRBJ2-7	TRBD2	TGTGCCAGCAGCTGGCGGGAGGCCTACGAGCAGTACTTC	CASSWREAYEQYF
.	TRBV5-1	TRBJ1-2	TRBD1	TGCGCCAGCAGCTTTTCCCCGGGACAGAGCTATGGCTACACCTTC	CASSFSPGQSYGYTF
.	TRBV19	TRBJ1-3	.	TGTGCCAGTAGTCCCACAAGCTCTGGAAACACCATATATTTT	CASSPTSSGNTIYF
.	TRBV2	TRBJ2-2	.	TGTGCCAGCAGGGAAACTAGTACCGCCGGGGAGCTGTTTTTT	CASRETSTAGELFF
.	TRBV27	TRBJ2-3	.	TGTGCCAGCAGTTCCCCTCAACGAGGCACAGATACGCAGTATTTT	CASSSPQRGTDTQYF
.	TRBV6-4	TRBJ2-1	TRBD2	TGTGCCAGCAGTCGAAAAACTAGCGAAAGCTCCTACAATGAGCAGTTCTTC	CASSRKTSESSYNEQFF
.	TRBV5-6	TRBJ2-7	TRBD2	TGTGCCAGCAGCAAATCTAGCGGGGTCTCCTACGAGCAGTACTTC	CASSKSSGVSYEQYF
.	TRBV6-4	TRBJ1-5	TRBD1	TGTGCCAGCAGCGGGACAGGGAGCAATCAGCCCCAGCATTTT	CASSGTGSNQPQHF
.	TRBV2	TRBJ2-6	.	TGTGCCAGCAGTGCAGAGTCTGGGGCCAACGTCCTGACTTTC	CASSAESGANVLTF
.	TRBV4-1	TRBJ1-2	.	TGCGCCAGCGGTATGGGGGTCGGAGTACGCTACACCTTC	CASGMGVGVRYTF
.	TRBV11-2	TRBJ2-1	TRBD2	TGTGCCAGCAGCTTAGTAGGTAGGCTAGCGGTCCCCAATGAGCAGTTCTTC	CASSLVGRLAVPNEQFF